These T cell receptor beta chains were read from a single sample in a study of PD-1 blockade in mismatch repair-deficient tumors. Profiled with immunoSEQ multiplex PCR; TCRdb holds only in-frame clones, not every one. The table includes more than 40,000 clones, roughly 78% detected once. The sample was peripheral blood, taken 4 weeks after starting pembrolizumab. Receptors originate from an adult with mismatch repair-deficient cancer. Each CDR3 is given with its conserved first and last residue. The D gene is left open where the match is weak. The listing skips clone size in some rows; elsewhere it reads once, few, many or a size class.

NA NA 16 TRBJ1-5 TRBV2 CASSVGGEGVNQPQHF TGTGCCAGCAGTGTGGGGGGCGAAGGAGTCAATCAGCCCCAGCATTTT
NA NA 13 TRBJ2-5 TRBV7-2 CASSSGMKETQYF TGTGCCAGCAGCTCCGGGATGAAGGAGACCCAGTACTTC
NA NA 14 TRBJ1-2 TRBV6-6 CASSYMGGSSGYTF TGTGCCAGCAGTTACATGGGGGGCTCAAGTGGCTACACCTTC
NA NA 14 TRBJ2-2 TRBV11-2 CASSPLAWAGELFF TGTGCCAGCAGCCCGCTAGCATGGGCCGGGGAGCTGTTTTTT
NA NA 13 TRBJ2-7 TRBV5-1 CASSRVSSYEQYF TGCGCCAGCAGCCGGGTCAGCTCCTACGAGCAGTACTTC
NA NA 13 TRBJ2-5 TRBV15 CATSRGRWETQYF TGTGCCACCAGCAGAGGCAGATGGGAGACCCAGTACTTC
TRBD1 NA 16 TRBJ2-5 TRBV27 CASSLVGTGARETQYF TGTGCCAGCAGTTTAGTTGGGACAGGGGCTCGGGAGACCCAGTACTTC
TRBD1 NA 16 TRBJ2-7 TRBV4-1 CASSPTGTGETYEQYF TGCGCCAGCAGCCCCACGGGGACAGGGGAGACCTACGAGCAGTACTTC
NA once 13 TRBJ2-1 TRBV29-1 CSVVASSGNEQFF TGCAGCGTTGTTGCTAGCTCTGGCAATGAGCAGTTCTTC
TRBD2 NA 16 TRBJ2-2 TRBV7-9 CASFPPSGLATGELFF TGTGCCAGCTTCCCCCCGTCGGGACTAGCGACCGGGGAGCTGTTTTTT
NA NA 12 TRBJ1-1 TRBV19 CASNLGAAEAFF TGTGCCAGTAACCTCGGCGCGGCTGAAGCTTTCTTT
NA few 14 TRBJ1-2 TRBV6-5 CASSFQGGGYGYTF TGTGCCAGCAGTTTTCAGGGCGGAGGGTATGGCTACACCTTC
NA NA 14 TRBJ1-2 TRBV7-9 CASSFRLDSYGYTF TGTGCCAGCAGCTTCCGACTAGACTCGTATGGCTACACCTTC
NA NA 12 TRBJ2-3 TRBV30 CAWSRRGDTQYF TGTGCCTGGAGCCGCCGGGGGGATACGCAGTATTTT
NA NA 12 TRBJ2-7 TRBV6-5 CASSPAAYEQYF TGTGCCAGCAGTCCCGCCGCGTACGAGCAGTACTTC
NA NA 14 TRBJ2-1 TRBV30 CAWTKERRNNEQFF TGTGCCTGGACCAAAGAGCGGAGGAACAATGAGCAGTTCTTC
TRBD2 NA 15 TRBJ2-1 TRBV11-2 CASSSLGGGPGEQFF TGTGCCAGCAGCTCCCTCGGGGGAGGGCCCGGTGAGCAGTTCTTC
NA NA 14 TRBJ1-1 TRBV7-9 CASSLGLANTEAFF TGTGCCAGCAGCTTAGGCTTAGCGAACACTGAAGCTTTCTTT
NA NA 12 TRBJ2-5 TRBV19 CASSIAGETQYF TGTGCCAGTAGTATAGCAGGAGAGACCCAGTACTTC